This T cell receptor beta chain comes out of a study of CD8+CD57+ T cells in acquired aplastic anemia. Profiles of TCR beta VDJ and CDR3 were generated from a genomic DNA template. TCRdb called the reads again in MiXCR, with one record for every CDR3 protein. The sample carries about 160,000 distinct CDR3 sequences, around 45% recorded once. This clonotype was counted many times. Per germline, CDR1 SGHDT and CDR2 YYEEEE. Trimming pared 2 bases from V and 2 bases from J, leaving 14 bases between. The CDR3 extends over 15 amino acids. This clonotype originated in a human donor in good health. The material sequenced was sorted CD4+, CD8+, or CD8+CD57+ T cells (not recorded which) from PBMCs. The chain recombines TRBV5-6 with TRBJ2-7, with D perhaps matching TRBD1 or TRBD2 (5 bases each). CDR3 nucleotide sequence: TGTGCCAGCAGCTTTACCCCGGGACCAGCCTACGAGCAGTACTTC. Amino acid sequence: CASSFTPGPAYEQYF.